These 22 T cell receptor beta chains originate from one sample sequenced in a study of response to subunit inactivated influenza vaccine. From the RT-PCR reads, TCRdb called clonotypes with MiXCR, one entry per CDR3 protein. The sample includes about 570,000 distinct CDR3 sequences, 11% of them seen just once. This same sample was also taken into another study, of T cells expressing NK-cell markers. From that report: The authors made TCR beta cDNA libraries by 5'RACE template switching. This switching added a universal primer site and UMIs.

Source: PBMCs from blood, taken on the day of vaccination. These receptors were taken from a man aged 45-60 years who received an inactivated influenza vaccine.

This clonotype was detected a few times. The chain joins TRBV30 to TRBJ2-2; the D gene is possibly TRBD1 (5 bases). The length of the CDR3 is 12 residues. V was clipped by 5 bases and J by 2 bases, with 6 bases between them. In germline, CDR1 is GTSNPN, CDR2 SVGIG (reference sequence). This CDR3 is CAWQGNTGELFF. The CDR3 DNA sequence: TGTGCCTGGCAGGGAAACACCGGGGAGCTGTTTTTT.

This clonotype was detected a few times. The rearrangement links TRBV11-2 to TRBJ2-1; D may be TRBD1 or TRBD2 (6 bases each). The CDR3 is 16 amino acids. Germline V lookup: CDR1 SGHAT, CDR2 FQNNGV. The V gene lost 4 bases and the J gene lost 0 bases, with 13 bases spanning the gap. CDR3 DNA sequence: TGTGCCAGCAGCTCCGACAGGCGGGGCTCCTACAATGAGCAGTTCTTC. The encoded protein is CASSSDRRGSYNEQFF.

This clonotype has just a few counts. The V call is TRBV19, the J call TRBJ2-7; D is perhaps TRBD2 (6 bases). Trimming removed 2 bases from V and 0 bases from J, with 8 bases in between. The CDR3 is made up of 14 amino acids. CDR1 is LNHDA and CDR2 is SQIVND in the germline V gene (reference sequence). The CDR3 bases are TGTGCCAGTAGTATAACCGGGAGCTCCTACGAGCAGTACTTC. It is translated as CASSITGSSYEQYF.

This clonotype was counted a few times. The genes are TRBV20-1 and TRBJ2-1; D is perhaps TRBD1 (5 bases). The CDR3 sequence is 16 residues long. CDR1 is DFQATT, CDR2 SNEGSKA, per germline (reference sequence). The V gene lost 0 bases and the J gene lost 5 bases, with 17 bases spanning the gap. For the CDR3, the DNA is TGCAGTGCTAGAGATCAACTGGGGCTCTTAGACAATGAGCAGTTCTTC. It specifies CSARDQLGLLDNEQFF.

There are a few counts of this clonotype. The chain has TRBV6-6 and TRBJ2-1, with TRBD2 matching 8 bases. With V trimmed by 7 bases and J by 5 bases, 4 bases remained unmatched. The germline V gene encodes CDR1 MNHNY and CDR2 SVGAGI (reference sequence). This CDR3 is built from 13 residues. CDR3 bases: TGTGCCAGCATAGATAGCGGGGACAATGAGCAGTTCTTC. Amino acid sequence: CASIDSGDNEQFF.

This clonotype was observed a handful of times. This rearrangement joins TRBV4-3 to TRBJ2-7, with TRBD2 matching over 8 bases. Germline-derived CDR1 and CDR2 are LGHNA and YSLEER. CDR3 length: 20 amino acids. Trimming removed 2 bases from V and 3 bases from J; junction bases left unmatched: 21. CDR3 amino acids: CASSQFLTSGARGMDYEQYF. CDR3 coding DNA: TGCGCCAGCAGCCAATTTCTAACTAGCGGAGCCCGGGGAATGGACTACGAGCAGTACTTC.

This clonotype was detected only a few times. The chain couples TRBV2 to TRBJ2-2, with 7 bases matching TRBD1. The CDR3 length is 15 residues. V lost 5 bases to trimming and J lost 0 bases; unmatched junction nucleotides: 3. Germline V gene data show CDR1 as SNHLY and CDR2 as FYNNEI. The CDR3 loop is CASSRDRTNTGELFF. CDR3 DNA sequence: TGTGCCAGCAGTAGGGACAGAACGAACACCGGGGAGCTGTTTTTT.

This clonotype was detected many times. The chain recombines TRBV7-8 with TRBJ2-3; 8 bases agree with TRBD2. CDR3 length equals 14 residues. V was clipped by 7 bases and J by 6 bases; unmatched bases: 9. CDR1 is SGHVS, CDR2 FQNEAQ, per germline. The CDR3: CASNRLASGDTQYF. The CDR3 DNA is TGTGCCAGCAACCGACTAGCGAGCGGGGATACGCAGTATTTT. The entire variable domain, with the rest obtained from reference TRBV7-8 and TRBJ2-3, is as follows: GAGVSQSPRYKVAKRGQDVALRCDPISGHVSLFWYQQALGQGPEFLTYFQNEAQLDKSGLPSDRFFAERPEGSVSTLKIQRTQQEDSAVYLCASNRLASGDTQYFGPGTRLTVL.

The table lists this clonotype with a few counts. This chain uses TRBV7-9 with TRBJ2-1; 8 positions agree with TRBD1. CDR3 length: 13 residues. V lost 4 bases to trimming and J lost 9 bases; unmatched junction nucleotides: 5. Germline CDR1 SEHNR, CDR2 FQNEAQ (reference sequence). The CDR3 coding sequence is TGTGCCAGCAGCTCTTCAGGGGGCACTGAGCAGTTCTTC. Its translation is CASSSSGGTEQFF.

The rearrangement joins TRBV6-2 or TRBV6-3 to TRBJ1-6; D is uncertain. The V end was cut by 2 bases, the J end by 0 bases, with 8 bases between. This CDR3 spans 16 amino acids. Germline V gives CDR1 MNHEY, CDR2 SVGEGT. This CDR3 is CASSYVRSSYNSPLHF. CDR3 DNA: TGTGCCAGCAGTTACGTCCGGAGCTCCTATAATTCACCCCTCCACTTT.

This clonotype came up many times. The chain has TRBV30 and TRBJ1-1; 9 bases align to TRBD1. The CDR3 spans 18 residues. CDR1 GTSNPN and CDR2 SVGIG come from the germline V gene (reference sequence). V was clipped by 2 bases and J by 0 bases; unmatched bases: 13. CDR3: CAWSTTTGGNDMNTEAFF. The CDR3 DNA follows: TGTGCCTGGAGTACAACGACAGGGGGTAACGATATGAACACTGAAGCTTTCTTT. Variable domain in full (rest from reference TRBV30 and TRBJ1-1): SQTIHQWPATLVQPVGSPLSLECTVEGTSNPNLYWYRQAAGRGLQLLFYSVGIGQISSEVPQNLSASRPQDRQFILSSKKLLLSDSGFYLCAWSTTTGGNDMNTEAFFGQGTRLTVV.

Here the CDR3 reads CASSSSGGVYNEQFF. The DNA of the CDR3 is TGTGCCAGCAGTTCTAGCGGAGGAGTTTACAATGAGCAGTTCTTC. The V and J genes are TRBV28 and TRBJ2-1, with 7 bases identical to TRBD2. With V trimmed by 4 bases and J by 4 bases, 7 bases remained unmatched. CDR3 length equals 15 residues. The germline CDR1 and CDR2 sequences are MDHEN and SYDVKM.

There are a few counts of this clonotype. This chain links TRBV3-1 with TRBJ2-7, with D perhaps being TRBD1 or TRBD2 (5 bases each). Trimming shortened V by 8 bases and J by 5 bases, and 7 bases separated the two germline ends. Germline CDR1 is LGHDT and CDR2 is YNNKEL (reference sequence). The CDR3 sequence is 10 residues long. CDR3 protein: CASGDDEQYF. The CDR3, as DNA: TGTGCCAGCGGGGACGACGAGCAGTACTTC.

CDR3 protein: CASSTRPELYTEAFF. For the CDR3, the DNA is TGCGCCAGCAGCACCAGACCCGAGCTTTACACTGAAGCTTTCTTT. The V call is TRBV5-1, the J call TRBJ1-1; D not resolved. This CDR3 spans 15 amino acids. From germline, CDR1 is SGHRS and CDR2 YFSETQ. Trimming shortened V by 4 bases and J by 3 bases, and 16 bases separated the two germline ends. Using reference TRBV5-1 and TRBJ1-1 for the parts outside the CDR3, the full variable domain is KAGVTQTPRYLIKTRGQQVTLSCSPISGHRSVSWYQQTPGQGLQFLFEYFSETQRNKGNFPGRFSGRQFSNSRSEMNVSTLELGDSALYLCASSTRPELYTEAFFGQGTRLTVV.

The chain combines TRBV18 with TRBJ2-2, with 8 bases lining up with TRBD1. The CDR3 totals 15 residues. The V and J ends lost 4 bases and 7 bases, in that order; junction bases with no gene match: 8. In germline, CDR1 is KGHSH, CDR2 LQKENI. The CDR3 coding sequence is TGTGCCAGCTCACGAGGACAGGGACCCAGCGGGGAGCTGTTTTTT. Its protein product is CASSRGQGPSGELFF.

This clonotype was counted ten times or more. The DNA for the CDR3 is TGTGCCAGCAGTCGCGACAGCTATGGCTACACCTTC. This encodes CASSRDSYGYTF. The chain uses TRBV12-3 or TRBV12-4 and TRBJ1-2, with D possibly matching TRBD1 (5 bases). Trimming removed 5 bases at V and 4 bases at J, with 8 bases between. CDR3 length equals 12 residues.

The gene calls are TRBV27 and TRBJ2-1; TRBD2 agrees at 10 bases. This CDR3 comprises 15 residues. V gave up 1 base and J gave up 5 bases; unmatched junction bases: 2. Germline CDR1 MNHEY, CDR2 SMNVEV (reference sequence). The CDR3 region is CASSLFLAGDNEQFF. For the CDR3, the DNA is TGTGCCAGCAGTTTATTCCTAGCGGGGGACAATGAGCAGTTCTTC.

CDR3 loop: CASRTGLAPGEFF. The CDR3 bases are TGCGCCAGCAGGACGGGACTAGCTCCGGGCGAGTTCTTC. J is TRBJ2-1 and V is TRBV5-1, with 9 nucleotides matching TRBD2. The CDR3 covers 13 residues. Germline V gene lookup returns CDR1 SGHRS and CDR2 YFSETQ. V gave up 5 bases and J gave up 14 bases; unmatched junction bases: 11.

The CDR3 coding sequence is TGTGCCAGCAGCCCTAGCGGGGGCCTGGGGAATGAGCAGTTCTTC. It codes for CASSPSGGLGNEQFF. V usage is TRBV7-8 and J usage is TRBJ2-1; TRBD2 matches 10 bases. This CDR3 comprises 15 residues. Per the germline V gene, CDR1 is SGHVS and CDR2 is FQNEAQ. V shed 5 bases and J 7 bases; nucleotides not matched to a gene: 8.

DNA for the CDR3: TGTGCCAGCAGCGGACAGGAAGGAAACACCGGGGAGCTGTTTTTT. It specifies CASSGQEGNTGELFF. The chain joins TRBV9 to TRBJ2-2, with D tentatively TRBD1 (6 bases). The CDR3 runs to 15 residues. Per the germline V gene, CDR1 is SGDLS and CDR2 is YYNGEE. V lost 3 bases and J lost 2, with 11 bases in between.

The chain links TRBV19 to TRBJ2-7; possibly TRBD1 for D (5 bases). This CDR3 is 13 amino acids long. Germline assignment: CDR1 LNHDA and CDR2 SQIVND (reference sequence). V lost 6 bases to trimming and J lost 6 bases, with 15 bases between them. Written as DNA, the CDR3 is TGTGCCAGTAGCCTGGGGCTATGGGGCGAGCAGTACTTC. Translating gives CASSLGLWGEQYF.

CDR3 residues: CASSQEPVGEQFF. The CDR3, as DNA: TGCGCCAGCAGCCAAGAACCGGTGGGTGAGCAGTTCTTC. V usage is TRBV4-3 and J usage is TRBJ2-1; D is unclear. Germline CDR1 reads LGHNA; CDR2 reads YSLEER. The CDR3 length is 13 residues. V was clipped by 0 bases and J by 9 bases, with 9 bases between them.